The subject of this entry is one TCR beta chain. The data originate from a study of blood T cell repertoires in COVID-19. Sequenced by immunoSEQ multiplex PCR; TCRdb stores in-frame clones only, minus some. The table shows just under 350,000 clones, with around 87% occurring only once. Enrolment of Seattle patients took place during active infection, and they were followed longitudinally. The ends were cut back, 3 bases at V and 1 base at J, with 9 bases in the middle. Germline CDR1 reads SGHTA; CDR2 reads FQGTGA. The length of the CDR3 is 14 residues. The chain joins TRBV7-3 to TRBJ1-1, with no clear D. Sequences were obtained from peripheral blood. The receptor comes from a woman in her 50s with COVID-19, enrolled during active disease. CDR3 DNA sequence: TGTGCCAGCAGCTTGGGGAGAGAGAACACTGAAGCTTTCTTT. It translates to CASSLGRENTEAFF.